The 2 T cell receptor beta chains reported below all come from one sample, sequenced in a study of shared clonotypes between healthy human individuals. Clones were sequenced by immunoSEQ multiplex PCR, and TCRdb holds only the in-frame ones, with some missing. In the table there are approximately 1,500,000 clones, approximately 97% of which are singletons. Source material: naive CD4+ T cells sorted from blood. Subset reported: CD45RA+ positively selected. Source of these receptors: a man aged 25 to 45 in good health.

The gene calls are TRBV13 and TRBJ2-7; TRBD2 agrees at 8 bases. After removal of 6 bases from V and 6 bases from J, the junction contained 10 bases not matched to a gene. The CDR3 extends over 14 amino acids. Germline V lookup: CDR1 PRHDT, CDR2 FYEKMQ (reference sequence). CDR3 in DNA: TGTGCCAGCAGGCACAGCGGGAGAAGGCTCGAGCAGTACTTC. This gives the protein CASRHSGRRLEQYF.

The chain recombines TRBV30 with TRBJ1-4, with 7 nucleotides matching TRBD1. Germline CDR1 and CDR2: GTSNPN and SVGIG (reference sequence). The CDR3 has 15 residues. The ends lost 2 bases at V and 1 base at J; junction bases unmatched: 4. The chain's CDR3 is CAWSRRGRTNEKLFF. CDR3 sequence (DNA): TGTGCCTGGAGTAGAAGGGGGCGAACTAATGAAAAACTGTTTTTT.